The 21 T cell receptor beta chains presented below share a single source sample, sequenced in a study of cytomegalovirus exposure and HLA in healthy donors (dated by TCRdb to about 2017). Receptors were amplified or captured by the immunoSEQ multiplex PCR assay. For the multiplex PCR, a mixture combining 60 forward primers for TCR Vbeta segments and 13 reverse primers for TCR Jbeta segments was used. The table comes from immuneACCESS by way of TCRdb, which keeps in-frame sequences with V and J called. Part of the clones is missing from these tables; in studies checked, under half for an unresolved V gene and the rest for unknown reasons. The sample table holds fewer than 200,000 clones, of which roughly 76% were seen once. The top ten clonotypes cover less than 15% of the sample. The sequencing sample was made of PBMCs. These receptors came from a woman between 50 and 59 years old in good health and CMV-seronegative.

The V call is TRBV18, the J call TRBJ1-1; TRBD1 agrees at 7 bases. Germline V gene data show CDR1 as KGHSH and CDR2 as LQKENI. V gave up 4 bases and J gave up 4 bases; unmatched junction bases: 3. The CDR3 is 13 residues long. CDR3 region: CASSLWDSTEAFF. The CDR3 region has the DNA TGTGCCAGCTCACTTTGGGACAGCACTGAAGCTTTCTTT.

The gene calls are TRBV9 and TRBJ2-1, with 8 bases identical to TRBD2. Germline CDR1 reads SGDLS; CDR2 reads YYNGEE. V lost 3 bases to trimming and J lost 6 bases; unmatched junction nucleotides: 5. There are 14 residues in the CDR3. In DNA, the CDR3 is TGTGCCAGCAGCGGAGCGGGAGCCAGCAATGAGCAGTTCTTC. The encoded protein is CASSGAGASNEQFF. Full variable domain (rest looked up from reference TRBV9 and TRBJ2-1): DSGVTQTPKHLITATGQRVTLRCSPRSGDLSVYWYQQSLDQGLQFLIQYYNGEERAKGNILERFSAQQFPDLHSELNLSSLELGDSALYFCASSGAGASNEQFFGPGTRLTVL.

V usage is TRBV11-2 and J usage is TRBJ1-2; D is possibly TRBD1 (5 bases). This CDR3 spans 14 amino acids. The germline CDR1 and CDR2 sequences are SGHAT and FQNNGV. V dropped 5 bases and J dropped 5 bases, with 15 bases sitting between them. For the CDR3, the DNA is TGTGCCAGCAGCCTTAATGAGGGACTTTATGGCTACACCTTC. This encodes CASSLNEGLYGYTF.

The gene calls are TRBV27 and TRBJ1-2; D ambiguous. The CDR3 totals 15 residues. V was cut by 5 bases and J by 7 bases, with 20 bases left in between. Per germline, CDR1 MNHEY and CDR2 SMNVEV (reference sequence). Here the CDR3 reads CASSPMRATYGGYTF. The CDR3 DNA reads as TGTGCCAGCAGTCCGATGCGGGCAACGTACGGTGGCTACACCTTC.

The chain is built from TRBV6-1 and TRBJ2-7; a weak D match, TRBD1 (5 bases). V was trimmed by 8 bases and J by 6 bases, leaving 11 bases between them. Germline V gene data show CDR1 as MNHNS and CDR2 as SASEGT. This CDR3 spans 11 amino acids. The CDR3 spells CASSRAGEQYF. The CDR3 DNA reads TGTGCCAGCTCCAGGGCCGGCGAGCAGTACTTC.

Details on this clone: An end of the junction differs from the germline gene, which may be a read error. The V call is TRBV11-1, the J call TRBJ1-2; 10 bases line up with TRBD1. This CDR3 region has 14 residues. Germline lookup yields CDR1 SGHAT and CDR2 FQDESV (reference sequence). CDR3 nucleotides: TGTGCCAGTAGCTTGGACAGGGGGAAGGACGGCTACACCTTC. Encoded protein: CASSLDRGKDGYTF.

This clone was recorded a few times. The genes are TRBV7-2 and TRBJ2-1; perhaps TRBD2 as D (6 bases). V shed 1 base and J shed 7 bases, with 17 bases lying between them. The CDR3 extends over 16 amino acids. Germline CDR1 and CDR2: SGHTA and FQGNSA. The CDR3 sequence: CASSLDSAGKHNEQFF. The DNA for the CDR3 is TGTGCCAGCAGCTTAGACTCCGCGGGAAAGCATAATGAGCAGTTCTTC.

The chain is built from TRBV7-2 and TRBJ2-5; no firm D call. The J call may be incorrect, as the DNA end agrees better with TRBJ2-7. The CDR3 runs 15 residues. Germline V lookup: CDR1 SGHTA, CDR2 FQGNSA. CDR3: CASSLGIGAVYEQYF. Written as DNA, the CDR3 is TGTGCCAGCAGCTTGGGTATAGGCGCGGTCTACGAGCAGTACTTC.

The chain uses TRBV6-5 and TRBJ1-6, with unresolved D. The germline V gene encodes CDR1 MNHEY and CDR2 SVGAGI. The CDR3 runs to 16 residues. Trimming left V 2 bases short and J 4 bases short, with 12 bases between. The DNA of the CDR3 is TGTGCCAGCAGTTACACGATGCGCGGTTATAATTCACCCCTCCACTTT. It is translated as CASSYTMRGYNSPLHF.

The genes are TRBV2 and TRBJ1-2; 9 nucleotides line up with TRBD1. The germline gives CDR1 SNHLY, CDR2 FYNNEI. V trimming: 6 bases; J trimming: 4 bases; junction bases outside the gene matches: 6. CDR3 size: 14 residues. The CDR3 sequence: CASRAGTGTYGYTF. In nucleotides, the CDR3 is TGTGCCAGCAGAGCCGGGACAGGGACCTATGGCTACACCTTC.

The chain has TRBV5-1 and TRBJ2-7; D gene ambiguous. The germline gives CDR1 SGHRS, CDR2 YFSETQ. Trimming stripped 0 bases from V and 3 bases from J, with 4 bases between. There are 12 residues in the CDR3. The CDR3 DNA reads TGCGCCAGCAGCTTGGGAGGCTACGAGCAGTACTTC. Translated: CASSLGGYEQYF.

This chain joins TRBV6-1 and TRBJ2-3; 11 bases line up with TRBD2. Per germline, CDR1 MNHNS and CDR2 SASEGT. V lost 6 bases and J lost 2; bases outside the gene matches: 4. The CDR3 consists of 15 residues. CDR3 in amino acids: CASRELAGVTDTQYF. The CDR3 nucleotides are TGTGCCAGCAGGGAACTAGCGGGGGTCACAGATACGCAGTATTTT.

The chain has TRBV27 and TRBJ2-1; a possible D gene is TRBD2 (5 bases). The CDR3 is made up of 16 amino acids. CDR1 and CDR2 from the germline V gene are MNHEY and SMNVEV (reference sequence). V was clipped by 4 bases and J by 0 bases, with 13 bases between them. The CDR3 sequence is CASSSYRGFSYNEQFF. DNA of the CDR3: TGTGCCAGCAGTTCGTATCGGGGATTCTCCTACAATGAGCAGTTCTTC.

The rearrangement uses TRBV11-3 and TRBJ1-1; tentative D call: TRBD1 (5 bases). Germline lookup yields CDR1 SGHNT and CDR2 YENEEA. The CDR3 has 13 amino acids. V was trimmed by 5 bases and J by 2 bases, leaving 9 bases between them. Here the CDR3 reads CASSRGTNTEAFF. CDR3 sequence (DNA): TGTGCCAGCAGCAGAGGGACTAACACTGAAGCTTTCTTT. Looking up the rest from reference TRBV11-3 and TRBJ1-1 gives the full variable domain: EAGVVQSPRYKIIEKKQPVAFWCNPISGHNTLYWYLQNLGQGPELLIRYENEEAVDDSQLPKDRFSAERLKGVDSTLKIQPAELGDSAVYLCASSRGTNTEAFFGQGTRLTVV.

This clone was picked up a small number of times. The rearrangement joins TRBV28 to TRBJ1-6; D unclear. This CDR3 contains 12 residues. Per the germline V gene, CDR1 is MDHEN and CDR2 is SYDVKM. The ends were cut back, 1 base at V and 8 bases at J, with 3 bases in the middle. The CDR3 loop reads CASSLSYSPLHF. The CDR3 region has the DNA TGTGCCAGCAGTTTATCGTATTCACCCCTCCACTTT.

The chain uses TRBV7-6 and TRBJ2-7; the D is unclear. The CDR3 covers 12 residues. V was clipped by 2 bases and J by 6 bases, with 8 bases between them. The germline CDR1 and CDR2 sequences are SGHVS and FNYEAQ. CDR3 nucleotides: TGTGCCAGCAGCTTATTAGCCAGCGAGCAGTACTTC. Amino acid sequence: CASSLLASEQYF.

DNA of the CDR3: TGTGCCAGCTCACTGGACAGGGGGGCCTACGAGCAGTACTTC. It translates to CASSLDRGAYEQYF. The chain joins TRBV18 to TRBJ2-7, with 10 bases lining up with TRBD1. This CDR3 has 14 residues. J gave up 2 bases and V 4 bases, and 2 bases lay outside the gene matches. Germline-derived CDR1 and CDR2 are KGHSH and LQKENI.

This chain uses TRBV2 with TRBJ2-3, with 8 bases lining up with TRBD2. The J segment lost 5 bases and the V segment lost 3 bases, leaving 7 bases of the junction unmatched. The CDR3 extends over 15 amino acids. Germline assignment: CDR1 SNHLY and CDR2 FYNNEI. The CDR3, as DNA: TGTGCCAGCAGTGACCTGGGGCTAGCGGGAGATACGCAGTATTTT. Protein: CASSDLGLAGDTQYF.

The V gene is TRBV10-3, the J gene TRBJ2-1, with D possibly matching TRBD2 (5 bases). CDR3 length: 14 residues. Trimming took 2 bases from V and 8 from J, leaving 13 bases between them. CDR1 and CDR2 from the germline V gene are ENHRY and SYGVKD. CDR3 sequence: CAISETRAGDEQFF. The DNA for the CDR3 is TGTGCCATCAGTGAGACACGCGCCGGGGATGAGCAGTTCTTC.

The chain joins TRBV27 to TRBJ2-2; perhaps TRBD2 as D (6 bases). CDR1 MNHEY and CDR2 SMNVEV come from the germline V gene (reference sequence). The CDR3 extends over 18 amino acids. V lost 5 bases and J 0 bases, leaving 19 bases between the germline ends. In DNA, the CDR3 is TGTGCCAGCAGTAAAGGGGCAGGGAGGCTGGCGAACACCGGGGAGCTGTTTTTT. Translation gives CASSKGAGRLANTGELFF.

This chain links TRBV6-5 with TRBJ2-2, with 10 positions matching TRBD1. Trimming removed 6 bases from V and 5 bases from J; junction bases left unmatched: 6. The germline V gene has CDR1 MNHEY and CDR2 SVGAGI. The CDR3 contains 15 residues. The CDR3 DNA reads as TGTGCCAGCAGAACGACAGGGGGCAGGACCGGGGAGCTGTTTTTT. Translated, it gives CASRTTGGRTGELFF.